These T cell receptor beta chains were read from a single sample in a study of blood T cells in healthy people across ages. In TCRdb, the 5' RACE reads were re-called with MiXCR into one record per CDR3 protein. The sample comprises around 600,000 distinct CDR3 sequences, around 50% of which are singletons, and approximately 23% rests with the top ten. The sequencing input was blood. The source is an elderly man in good health. Both conserved end residues are part of each CDR3. The D gene is left open where the match is weak. Expanded clones get a size class; other rows say once, few or many, or leave the size out.

CDR3aa	CDR3nt	j_gene	abundance	v_gene	d_gene
CSARDLRADGNQPQHF	TGCAGTGCTAGAGATCTCCGGGCAGACGGCAATCAGCCCCAGCATTTT	TRBJ1-5	NA	TRBV20-1	NA
CASSPGLALSSYNEQYF	TGCGCCAGCAGCCCCGGGTTGGCCCTCAGCTCCTACAATGAGCAGTACTTC	TRBJ2-7	NA	TRBV9	NA
CASSQDRPGAREQYF	TGTGCCAGCAGCCAAGATCGTCCGGGGGCGCGCGAGCAGTACTTC	TRBJ2-7	NA	TRBV3-1	NA
CASSFDGLAGPDEQYF	TGTGCCAGCAGCTTCGATGGACTAGCGGGACCCGACGAGCAGTACTTC	TRBJ2-7	few	TRBV7-2	TRBD2
CASSVGVGNFGTEAFF	TGTGCCAGCAGCGTAGGGGTGGGGAATTTCGGCACTGAAGCTTTCTTT	TRBJ1-1	NA	TRBV9	NA
CSAQRMVLYEQYF	TGCAGTGCCCAACGGATGGTTCTCTACGAGCAGTACTTC	TRBJ2-7	NA	TRBV20-1	NA
CASSFSSGREKYEQFF	TGTGCCAGCAGTTTTTCTAGCGGGAGGGAGAAATATGAGCAGTTCTTC	TRBJ2-1	NA	TRBV28	TRBD2
CASSLSTQTRGNEQFF	TGTGCCAGCAGCCTATCAACCCAGACCCGCGGGAATGAGCAGTTCTTC	TRBJ2-1	NA	TRBV11-2	NA
CASSPGYYNEQFF	TGTGCCAGCAGCCCCGGATACTACAATGAGCAGTTCTTC	TRBJ2-1	few	TRBV11-2	NA
CASSQDVAGGDTGELFF	TGTGCCAGCAGCCAAGATGTTGCTGGCGGGGACACCGGGGAGCTGTTTTTT	TRBJ2-2	NA	TRBV3-1	NA
CASSFAPTAREQYF	TGTGCCAGCAGTTTCGCCCCGACAGCCCGCGAGCAGTACTTC	TRBJ2-7	NA	TRBV27	NA
CASSLVGSGKNEQYF	TGTGCCAGCAGCCTAGTGGGGAGCGGGAAGAACGAGCAGTACTTC	TRBJ2-7	NA	TRBV7-9	TRBD2
CASSPATGTNSPLHF	TGTGCCAGCAGTCCCGCGACAGGGACTAATTCACCCCTCCACTTT	TRBJ1-6	NA	TRBV27	TRBD1
CASSDTGSKGANVLTF	TGTGCCAGCAGTGACACGGGGTCTAAAGGGGCCAACGTCCTGACTTTC	TRBJ2-6	NA	TRBV6-2/TRBV6-3	NA
CSATRGTVTYEQYF	TGCAGTGCTACCAGGGGGACAGTAACCTACGAGCAGTACTTC	TRBJ2-7	NA	TRBV20-1	TRBD1
CSVDSGGGSNTQYF	TGCAGCGTGGATAGCGGGGGAGGTTCAAATACGCAGTATTTT	TRBJ2-3	few	TRBV29-1	TRBD2
CATLAGTSAYEQNF	TGTGCCACCCTAGCCGGGACTAGCGCCTACGAGCAGAACTTC	TRBJ2-7	NA	TRBV10-3	TRBD2
CSASTASGRAGGYDEQFF	TGCAGTGCTAGTACCGCTAGCGGGAGGGCCGGTGGTTATGATGAGCAGTTCTTC	TRBJ2-1	few	TRBV20-1	TRBD2
CASSPGPRGETQYF	TGTGCCAGCAGCCCTGGTCCACGGGGGGAGACCCAGTACTTC	TRBJ2-5	NA	TRBV7-9	NA
CSVERRTGRFSTDTQYF	TGCAGCGTTGAGAGAAGGACAGGGCGGTTTAGCACAGATACGCAGTATTTT	TRBJ2-3	NA	TRBV29-1	TRBD1
CSVSPLAGPNNEQYF	TGCAGTGTTAGCCCCTTAGCGGGCCCTAACAATGAGCAGTACTTC	TRBJ2-5	NA	TRBV29-1	TRBD2
CASSLAIGQGSYEQYF	TGTGCCAGCAGCTTAGCAATCGGACAGGGATCTTACGAGCAGTACTTC	TRBJ2-7	NA	TRBV7-2	TRBD1
CASSYSAGRTDTQYF	TGTGCCAGCAGTTACTCGGCAGGTCGCACAGATACGCAGTATTTT	TRBJ2-3	NA	TRBV6-5	NA
CASSHRGGSYNEQFF	TGTGCCAGCAGCCATAGGGGGGGGTCCTACAATGAGCAGTTCTTC	TRBJ2-1	NA	TRBV7-9	NA
CASSLSRYGYTF	TGTGCCAGCAGTTTATCCCGTTATGGCTACACCTTC	TRBJ1-2	many	TRBV12-3/TRBV12-4	NA
CSARDSGTPNTGELFF	TGCAGTGCTAGAGATTCGGGGACCCCGAACACCGGGGAGCTGTTTTTT	TRBJ2-2	NA	TRBV20-1	NA
CASSEPGSSYNEQFF	TGTGCCAGCAGTGAGCCAGGGAGCTCCTACAATGAGCAGTTCTTC	TRBJ2-1	few	TRBV2	NA
CASSLRQVRVGYGYTF	TGTGCCAGCAGCCTACGACAGGTCCGGGTTGGCTATGGCTACACCTTC	TRBJ1-2	once	TRBV7-2	NA
CSARATSSYEQYF	TGCAGTGCTAGGGCTACCAGCTCCTACGAGCAGTACTTC	TRBJ2-7	few	TRBV20-1	NA
CASSQDEVGTFGYAEQFF	TGCGCCAGCAGCCAAGACGAAGTCGGTACGTTCGGATACGCCGAGCAGTTCTTC	TRBJ2-1	few	TRBV4-3	NA
CASRGPKGDRETDTQYF	TGTGCTAGTAGAGGGCCGAAGGGGGACAGAGAAACAGATACGCAGTATTTT	TRBJ2-3	NA	TRBV12-5	TRBD1
CSVERGGRYNEQYF	TGCAGCGTTGAGAGGGGTGGGAGATACAATGAGCAGTACTTC	TRBJ2-5	NA	TRBV29-1	NA
CSVRLAGNQETQYF	TGCAGCGTTCGACTAGCGGGGAACCAAGAGACCCAGTACTTC	TRBJ2-5	NA	TRBV29-1	TRBD2
CASSVGTSGRDTQYF	TGTGCCAGCAGCGTCGGGACTAGCGGAAGAGATACGCAGTATTTT	TRBJ2-3	NA	TRBV27	TRBD2
CASRPTVHAKNIQYF	TGTGCCAGCAGGCCGACAGTGCACGCCAAAAACATTCAGTACTTC	TRBJ2-4	many	TRBV6-5	NA
CASSPQAGRPPETQYF	TGTGCCAGCAGCCCTCAAGCGGGGAGGCCCCCAGAGACCCAGTACTTC	TRBJ2-5	NA	TRBV9	TRBD2
CSAKGELAYEQYF	TGCAGTGCTAAAGGGGAATTAGCCTACGAGCAGTACTTC	TRBJ2-7	NA	TRBV20-1	NA
CASSSTSSGEQYF	TGCGCCAGCAGTTCGACCTCATCGGGGGAGCAGTACTTC	TRBJ2-7	NA	TRBV5-1	NA
CASSSDAETQFF	TGTGCCAGCAGTTCGGACGCTGAGACCCAGTTCTTC	TRBJ2-1	NA	TRBV6-5	NA
CASSFAAGGPNEQYF	TGTGCCAGCAGTTTTGCCGCGGGGGGGCCCAATGAGCAGTACTTC	TRBJ2-7	NA	TRBV12-3/TRBV12-4	TRBD2
CSVGENHYEQYF	TGCAGCGTTGGCGAGAATCACTACGAGCAGTACTTC	TRBJ2-7	NA	TRBV29-1	NA
CASSPQAGGLSYEQYF	TGTGCCAGCTCACCACAAGCGGGAGGTCTCTCCTACGAGCAGTACTTC	TRBJ2-7	NA	TRBV18	TRBD2
CASSTDINGRGYTF	TGCGCCAGCAGCACCGACATCAACGGTCGTGGCTACACCTTC	TRBJ1-2	NA	TRBV5-1	NA
CASSLTIAGGLYMAKNIQYF	TGTGCCAGCAGCTTGACCATAGCGGGGGGGCTGTACATGGCCAAAAACATTCAGTACTTC	TRBJ2-4	NA	TRBV7-9	TRBD2
CASSLEGQGGEQYF	TGCGCCAGCAGCCTAGAGGGACAGGGAGGCGAGCAGTACTTC	TRBJ2-7	NA	TRBV5-1	TRBD1
CASSEAGSSYNSPLHF	TGTGCCAGCAGTGAAGCTGGGAGCTCCTATAATTCACCCCTCCACTTT	TRBJ1-6	once	TRBV2	NA
CASSYSIERGGNTEAFF	TGTGCCAGCAGTTACTCGATTGAGAGGGGGGGGAACACTGAAGCTTTCTTT	TRBJ1-1	NA	TRBV6-6	NA
CSAPDNYGYTF	TGCAGTGCTCCCGATAACTATGGCTACACCTTC	TRBJ1-2	NA	TRBV20-1	NA
CAWRPRTLTDTQYF	TGTGCCTGGAGGCCGAGGACGCTTACAGATACGCAGTATTTT	TRBJ2-3	few	TRBV30	NA
CSAIGQTSSTNEKLFF	TGCAGTGCTATCGGACAGACTTCCTCAACTAATGAAAAACTGTTTTTT	TRBJ1-4	NA	TRBV20-1	NA